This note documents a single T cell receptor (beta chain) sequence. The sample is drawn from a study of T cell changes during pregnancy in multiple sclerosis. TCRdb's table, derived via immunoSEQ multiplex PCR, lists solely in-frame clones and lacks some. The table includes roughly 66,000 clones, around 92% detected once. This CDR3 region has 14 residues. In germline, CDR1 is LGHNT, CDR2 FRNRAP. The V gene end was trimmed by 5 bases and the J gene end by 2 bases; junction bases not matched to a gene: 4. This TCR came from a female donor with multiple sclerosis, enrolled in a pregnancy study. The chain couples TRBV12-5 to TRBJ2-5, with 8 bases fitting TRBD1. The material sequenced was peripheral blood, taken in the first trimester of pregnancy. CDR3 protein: CASGTGQGQETQYF. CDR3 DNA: TGTGCTAGTGGTACCGGACAGGGTCAAGAGACCCAGTACTTC.